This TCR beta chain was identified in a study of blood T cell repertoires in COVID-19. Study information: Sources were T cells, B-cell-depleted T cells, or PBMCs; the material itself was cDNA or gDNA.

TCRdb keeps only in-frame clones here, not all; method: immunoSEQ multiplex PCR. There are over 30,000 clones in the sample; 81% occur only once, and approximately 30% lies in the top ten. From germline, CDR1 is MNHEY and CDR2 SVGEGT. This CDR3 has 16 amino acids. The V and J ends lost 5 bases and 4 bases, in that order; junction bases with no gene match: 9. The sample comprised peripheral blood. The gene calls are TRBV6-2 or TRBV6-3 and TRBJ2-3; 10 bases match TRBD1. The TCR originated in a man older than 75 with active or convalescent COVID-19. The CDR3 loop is CASSPPPGQGADTQYF. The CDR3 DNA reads TGTGCCAGCAGTCCCCCCCCCGGACAGGGGGCAGATACGCAGTATTTT.